Listed here are 14 T cell receptor beta chains from one sample, sequenced in a study of identical twins' blood T cells (dated by TCRdb to 2013 to 2014). Libraries came from 5' RACE. The sequencer listed for this sample is Illumina Genome Analyzer IIx. TCRdb reprocessed the public reads (quality trimming at Q25 with fastp, clone calling with MiXCR) and kept in-frame beta chains. One record per CDR3 amino acid sequence lists the most common genes and DNA. The sample records a few hundred thousand distinct CDR3 sequences, 28% of which are singletons. 6.1% of the sample is held by the ten biggest clonotypes. Sequencing input: PBMCs. Receptors originate from a woman between 18 and 50 years old in good health.

This clonotype was seen a handful of times. V is TRBV3-1 and J is TRBJ2-3, with no clear D. The germline CDR1 and CDR2 sequences are LGHDT and YNNKEL (reference sequence). V lost 3 bases and J 6 bases, leaving 4 bases between the germline ends. The CDR3 has 11 amino acids. DNA for the CDR3: TGTGCCAGCAGCCAGTGGGATACGCAGTATTTT. It encodes CASSQWDTQYF.

This chain joins TRBV6-5 and TRBJ1-1; the D gene is possibly TRBD1 (6 bases). The germline CDR1 and CDR2 sequences are MNHEY and SVGAGI. This CDR3 comprises 14 residues. The germline V and J ends were trimmed by 6 bases and 3 bases, with 14 bases remaining between them. CDR3 in amino acids: CASSLDRIYTEAFF. CDR3 nucleotide sequence: TGTGCCAGCAGCCTAGACAGGATTTACACTGAAGCTTTCTTT.

Worth noting for this clonotype: At one end, the junction sequence differs from germline, possibly due to a read error. The chain links TRBV6-5 to TRBJ2-2; D could derive from TRBD1 or TRBD2 (5 bases each). CDR3 length: 14 amino acids. CDR1 and CDR2 (germline): MNHEY, SVGAGI. The CDR3 here is CASSVDWGTVELFF. CDR3 nucleotides: TGTGCCAGCAGTGTGGACTGGGGGACCGTGGAGCTGTTTTTT.

For this clonotype: This could be a read error, since a much larger clone is one nucleotide away. This rearrangement joins TRBV5-1 to TRBJ1-4, with D uncertain. In germline, CDR1 is SGHRS, CDR2 YFSETQ. The CDR3 is 15 residues long. Here the CDR3 DNA reads TGCGCCGGCAGCCGACAAGTCGCAACTAATGAAAAACTGTTTTTT. Amino acid sequence: CAGSRQVATNEKLFF. The variable domain in full, completed from reference TRBV5-1 and TRBJ1-4, reads KAGVTQTPRYLIKTRGQQVTLSCSPISGHRSVSWYQQTPGQGLQFLFEYFSETQRNKGNFPGRFSGRQFSNSRSEMNVSTLELGDSALYLCAGSRQVATNEKLFFGSGTQLSVL.

This clonotype has a count of ten or more. The CDR3 reads CASSGWDSLNEKLFF. The CDR3 DNA reads as TGTGCCAGTAGTGGTTGGGACAGTCTTAATGAAAAACTGTTTTTT. The chain has TRBV19 and TRBJ1-4; 7 nucleotides align to TRBD1. V shed 5 bases, J shed 4 bases, and the junction held 7 bases outside the gene matches. The CDR3 runs 15 residues. Germline values: CDR1 LNHDA, CDR2 SQIVND (reference sequence).

This chain links TRBV20-1 with TRBJ1-2; a possible D gene is TRBD1 (5 bases). The CDR3 covers 13 residues. The germline CDR1 and CDR2 sequences are DFQATT and SNEGSKA (reference sequence). Trimming left V 6 bases short and J 4 bases short, with 15 bases between. The chain's CDR3 is CSASGHLVYGYTF. The CDR3 bases are TGCAGTGCCTCCGGACATCTGGTCTATGGCTACACCTTC.

This clonotype was found a few times. This chain connects TRBV20-1 to TRBJ1-3; D is possibly TRBD1 (5 bases). CDR3 length: 13 amino acids. The germline V gene has CDR1 DFQATT and CDR2 SNEGSKA (reference sequence). V was cut by 3 bases and J by 4 bases, with 10 bases left in between. CDR3 protein: CSARDTNGNTIYF. The DNA for the CDR3 is TGCAGTGCTAGGGACACGAACGGAAACACCATATATTTT.

This clonotype was observed a few times. The V gene is TRBV6-4, the J gene TRBJ2-1, with 13 bases matching TRBD2. Germline CDR1 is MRHNA and CDR2 is SNTAGT. The trim removed 8 bases at V and 9 bases at J, leaving 10 bases unmatched. CDR3 length: 15 residues. CDR3 sequence (DNA): TGTGCCAGCGGATTGACTAGCGGGGGGTATGGTGAGCAGTTCTTC. Translation: CASGLTSGGYGEQFF.

Regarding this clonotype: Germline is not matched at one junction end, which may reflect a read error. The chain employs TRBV3-1 and TRBJ1-1; perhaps TRBD1 as D (6 bases). The CDR3 spans 16 residues. Germline loops: CDR1 LGHDT, CDR2 YNNKEL (reference sequence). CDR3 region: CASSQIQGPPNTGAFF. Here the CDR3 DNA reads TGTGCCAGCAGCCAAATACAGGGCCCCCCGAACACTGGAGCTTTCTTT.

This chain links TRBV9 with TRBJ1-1; TRBD1 aligns across 7 bases. Germline V CDR1 and CDR2: SGDLS, YYNGEE. This CDR3 has 16 amino acids. Trimming removed 4 bases from V and 5 bases from J; junction bases left unmatched: 14. The CDR3 protein is CASSSRQGRGGTEAFF. DNA of the CDR3: TGTGCCAGCAGCTCCCGACAGGGCCGAGGTGGAACTGAAGCTTTCTTT.

This rearrangement joins TRBV5-6 to TRBJ2-1, with D perhaps matching TRBD2 (6 bases). Germline V gene sequence: CDR1 SGHDT, CDR2 YYEEEE. This CDR3 spans 15 amino acids. The V end lost 2 bases, the J end lost 0 bases, and 9 bases lay between the germline ends. The CDR3 DNA reads as TGTGCCAGCAGCTTTGGCGGGATCTCCTACAATGAGCAGTTCTTC. It specifies CASSFGGISYNEQFF.

This rearrangement joins TRBV24-1 to TRBJ1-2; 10 nucleotides agree with TRBD1. CDR1 is KGHDR and CDR2 is SFDVKD in the germline V gene. The CDR3 loop spans 14 amino acids. V was clipped by 9 bases and J by 7 bases; unmatched bases: 10. CDR3 region: CATSWDRGIGGYTF. The CDR3 DNA follows: TGTGCCACCTCCTGGGACAGGGGAATAGGTGGCTACACCTTC.

This sequence joins TRBV5-1 and TRBJ1-1; D unclear. Germline V CDR1 and CDR2: SGHRS, YFSETQ. This CDR3 has 14 residues. The V end was cut by 2 bases, the J end by 4 bases, with 12 bases between. CDR3 sequence (DNA): TGCGCCAGCAGCTTTAGAGGGATGGGCACTGAAGCTTTCTTT. It translates to CASSFRGMGTEAFF.

This clonotype was counted ten times or more. The chain links TRBV9 to TRBJ1-3; TRBD1 is a possible D gene (5 bases). V lost 2 bases and J lost 2, with 11 bases in between. This CDR3 has 15 amino acids. Germline V CDR1 and CDR2: SGDLS, YYNGEE. CDR3 DNA sequence: TGTGCCAGCAGCGTTAGAGGGACGCCTGGAAACACCATATATTTT. Its translation is CASSVRGTPGNTIYF.